Listed below are T cell receptor beta chains from one sample, sequenced in a study of T-cell memory formation after mild COVID-19. TCRdb reanalysed the 5' RACE reads using MiXCR and keeps one entry per CDR3 protein. The table has roughly 300,000 distinct CDR3 sequences, less than 9.5% seen once. Input material: PBMCs or a T cell subset sorted from them (not recorded which). The receptors were sampled from a man between 18 and 29 years old who had mild COVID-19 (a few samples of this study predate the infection). Cell type and time point are not known. Each CDR3 is given without its conserved first and last residue. Each record gives: V gene, clone size, J gene, CDR3 protein. Clone size, where shown, is once, few, many, or a class for clones that have expanded.

TRBV6-5,NA,TRBJ2-2,ASSYSIRKSHTGELF
TRBV6-5,many,TRBJ2-7,ASSAQGVSYEQY
TRBV12-5,NA,TRBJ2-7,ASGLVSPLGPAYEQY
TRBV29-1,NA,TRBJ2-3,SVESDRVPDTQY
TRBV7-2,many,TRBJ1-2,ASSLESGYTGYT
TRBV5-1,few,TRBJ1-2,ASSLVYQGRDGYT
TRBV5-5,many,TRBJ2-2,ASSMGANTGELF
TRBV12-3/TRBV12-4,few,TRBJ1-5,ASSRRQGDDQPQH
TRBV7-2,many,TRBJ2-2,ASQWGDNTGELF
TRBV11-2,few,TRBJ2-5,ASSEWPGTGKETQY
TRBV7-9,many,TRBJ2-5,ASSLGPQWEETQY
TRBV10-3,NA,TRBJ1-1,AITRIAENTEAF
TRBV9,NA,TRBJ2-7,ASSVGDQAGSYEQY
TRBV25-1,few,TRBJ1-6,ASTTGGSPLH
TRBV9,few,TRBJ2-3,ASGVRGTRTDTQY
TRBV28,many,TRBJ1-2,ASSSSSYGYT
TRBV4-3,many,TRBJ2-5,ASSQSRVSETQY
TRBV12-3/TRBV12-4,many,TRBJ2-7,ASSLHRTGGDEQY
TRBV5-1,many,TRBJ2-5,ASSRSPGGETQY
TRBV20-1,NA,TRBJ2-1,SAITSGAANEQF
TRBV20-1,many,TRBJ2-1,SARVGGSYNEQF
TRBV4-3,few,TRBJ2-1,ASSQDPGGLAGHEQF
TRBV7-2,NA,TRBJ1-6,ASSLNGISANSPLH
TRBV5-5,many,TRBJ1-2,ASSYPTANYGYT
TRBV3-1,NA,TRBJ1-1,ASSQGQGATEAF
TRBV20-1,NA,TRBJ1-2,SARVQAYRYT
TRBV6-4,NA,TRBJ2-3,ASSETGTTYTDTQY
TRBV12-3/TRBV12-4,NA,TRBJ1-1,ASSTTGNTEAF
TRBV11-2,few,TRBJ2-7,ASSLGAASSYEQY
TRBV3-1,many,TRBJ1-2,ASSQGARLSGYT
TRBV5-1,few,TRBJ2-1,ASSRSTSDHAYNEQF
TRBV5-1,many,TRBJ2-5,ASSFERGETQY
TRBV14,NA,TRBJ2-1,ASSLLGLAGFSEQF
TRBV11-3,few,TRBJ2-1,ASSLGGTNNEQF
TRBV6-5,NA,TRBJ2-7,ASSYSAGGPYEQY
TRBV20-1,NA,TRBJ2-3,SARGQSLPDTQY
TRBV7-3,many,TRBJ1-1,ASKRQIDTEAF
TRBV9,NA,TRBJ2-4,ASSEGSGSIQY
TRBV7-2,few,TRBJ2-5,ASSQDPKQTQY
TRBV7-3,NA,TRBJ1-6,ASSLGGQGTPLH
TRBV3-1,NA,TRBJ1-1,ASSQGGRRGLAF
TRBV5-1,NA,TRBJ1-1,ASSPQGATEAF
TRBV2,NA,TRBJ1-5,ASGGSGQPQH
TRBV12-3/TRBV12-4,NA,TRBJ1-2,ASSALERYT
TRBV7-9,many,TRBJ2-7,ASRTTRVRDYEQY
TRBV15,NA,TRBJ2-1,ATSQRFETSGVRFSEQF
TRBV18,NA,TRBJ1-1,ASSPDRGRIYTEAF
TRBV10-3,NA,TRBJ1-2,AIRGEGVGGYT
TRBV20-1,few,TRBJ2-3,SARRDSTDTQY
TRBV19,few,TRBJ2-1,ASSTTGTDFNEQF